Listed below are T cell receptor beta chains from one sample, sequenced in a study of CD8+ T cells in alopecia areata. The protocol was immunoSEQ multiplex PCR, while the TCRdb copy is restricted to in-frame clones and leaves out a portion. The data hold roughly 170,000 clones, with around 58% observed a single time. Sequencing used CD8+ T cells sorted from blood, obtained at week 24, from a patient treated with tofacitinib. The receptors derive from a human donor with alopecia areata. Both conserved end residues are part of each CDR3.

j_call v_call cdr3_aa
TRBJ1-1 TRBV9 CASSARDRDTEAFF
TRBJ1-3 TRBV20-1 CSRPLGNTIYF
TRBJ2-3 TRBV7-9 CASSQLRPPDTQYF
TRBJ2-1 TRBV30 CAWTPSYNEQFF
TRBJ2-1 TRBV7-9 CASSPGTPLSYNEQFF
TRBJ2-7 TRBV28 CATRDGYEQYF
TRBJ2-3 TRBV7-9 CASRLTDTQYF
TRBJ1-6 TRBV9 CASSVGSSPLHF
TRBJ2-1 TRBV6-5 CASSRLAGGYNEQFF
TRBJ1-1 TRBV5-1 CASSLDTGGDAEAFF
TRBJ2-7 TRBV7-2 CASSADPGQGARDEQYF
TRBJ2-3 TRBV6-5 CASSVGGGPDTQYF
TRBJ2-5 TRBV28 CASSLEETQYF
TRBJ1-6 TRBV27 CASTLGGNSPLHF
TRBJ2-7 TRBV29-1 CSARSAYEQYF
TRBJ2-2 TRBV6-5 CASSYSKTGGEELFF
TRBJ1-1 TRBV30 CAWSDGQGANTEAFF
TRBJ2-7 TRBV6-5 CASSYGGAGYEQYF
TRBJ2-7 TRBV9 CASSVRDGTYEQYF
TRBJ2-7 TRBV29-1 CSVDFGHSSEQYF
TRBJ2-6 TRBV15 CATRQGADSGANVLTF
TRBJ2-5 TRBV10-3 CATMELAGGNQETQYF
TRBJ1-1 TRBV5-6 CASSLATANTEAFF
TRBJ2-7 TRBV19 CASSAGTGAPYEQYF
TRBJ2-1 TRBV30 CAWETGSLNTNEQFF
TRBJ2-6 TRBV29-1 CSVVGSGANVLTF
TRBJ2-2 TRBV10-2 CASKQGGGELFF
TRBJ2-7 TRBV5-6 CASSLGGYEQYF
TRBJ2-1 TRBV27 CASSYGGREQFF